This paragraph covers one T cell receptor (beta chain) sequence. Germline assignment: CDR1 SGHRS and CDR2 YFSETQ. J gave up 6 bases and V 0 bases, and 3 bases lay outside the gene matches. This CDR3 comprises 15 residues. The data were produced by immunoSEQ multiplex PCR, yet TCRdb's version contains in-frame clones alone and is incomplete. The sample has about 120,000 clones; about 93% are singletons. This specimen comes from a study of T cell changes during pregnancy in multiple sclerosis. J is TRBJ2-2 and V is TRBV5-1; 9 bases map to TRBD1. This specimen consisted of peripheral blood, obtained before pregnancy. This TCR came from a female donor with multiple sclerosis, enrolled in a pregnancy study. This chain's CDR3 is CASSLGQGVSGELFF. The DNA of the CDR3 is TGCGCCAGCAGCTTGGGACAGGGGGTCTCCGGGGAGCTGTTTTTT.